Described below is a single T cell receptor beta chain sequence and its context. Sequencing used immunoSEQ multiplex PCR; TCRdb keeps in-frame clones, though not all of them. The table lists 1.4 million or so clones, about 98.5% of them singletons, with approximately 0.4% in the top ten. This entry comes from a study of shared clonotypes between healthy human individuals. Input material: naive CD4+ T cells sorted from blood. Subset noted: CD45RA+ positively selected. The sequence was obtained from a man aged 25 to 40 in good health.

In nucleotides, the CDR3 is TGTGCCAGCAGCTTAATCCCCAGGGGCGGACCCCAGCATTTT. Amino acids: CASSLIPRGGPQHF. V usage is TRBV7-6 and J usage is TRBJ1-5, with D possibly TRBD1 on 6 matching bases. V was pared by 2 bases and J by 10 bases, with 15 bases between. This CDR3 region has 14 residues. CDR1 and CDR2 from the germline V gene are SGHVS and FNYEAQ.